These 24 T cell receptor beta chains were sequenced from one sample in a study of regulatory T cells in long-lasting Graves disease. Time point meaning: newly diagnosed GD, antithyroid drugs for less than 3 months. Making the TCR library involved RNA that had been extracted from PBMCs. Through Arm-PCR of CDR3 regions and iRepertoire HTBI primers, TCR beta libraries were built. TCRdb re-called the multiplex PCR reads through MiXCR, storing one row per CDR3 protein. The table shows 520,000 or so distinct CDR3 sequences, with more than 10% occurring only once. A further study also used this sample, focusing on T cells in Graves' hyperthyroidism and ophthalmopathy.

The sample here was peripheral blood mononuclear cells (PBMCs), taken at new diagnosis, from a patient treated with antithyroid drugs. These receptor sequences come from a woman aged 25 to 45 with Graves disease.

This clonotype came up a few times. A much larger clone lies a single base off, so this may be a read error. This chain connects TRBV15 to TRBJ1-2, with D tentatively TRBD1 (6 bases). Germline V gene lookup returns CDR1 LNHNV and CDR2 YYDKDF (reference sequence). The CDR3 has 14 amino acids. The CDR3 sequence: CAASRQTGNYGYTF. Here the CDR3 DNA reads TGTGCCGCCAGCAGACAAACAGGGAACTATGGCTACACCTTC.

Ten or more counts support this clonotype. The V call is TRBV20-1, the J call TRBJ1-1; tentatively, D is TRBD1 (5 bases). Germline-derived CDR1 and CDR2 are DFQATT and SNEGSKA (reference sequence). The germline V and J ends were trimmed by 1 base and 1 base, with 13 bases remaining between them. The CDR3 totals 15 residues. CDR3 in amino acids: CSARGGGNTNTEAFF. CDR3 coding DNA: TGCAGTGCTAGAGGGGGGGGGAATACGAACACTGAAGCTTTCTTT.

This clonotype turned up a few times. This sequence may be a read error, since a much larger clone differs from it by one base. The chain recombines TRBV27 with TRBJ2-1; the D is unclear. The CDR3 contains 14 residues. Germline values: CDR1 MNHEY, CDR2 SMNVEV (reference sequence). Trimming took off 8 bases at V and 4 bases at J, with 15 bases between the two ends. The CDR3 DNA reads as TGTGCCAGCGGCTCCGGGCTCAGGTACAATGAGCAGTTCTTC. Amino acid sequence: CASGSGLRYNEQFF.

In regard to this clonotype: A read error likely explains this, since a far larger clone differs by one base. The gene calls are TRBV7-2 and TRBJ2-5; unclear D gene. The CDR3 sequence is 17 residues long. V was cut by 2 bases and J by 5 bases, with 21 bases left in between. Germline CDR1 is SGHTA and CDR2 is FQGNSA. The CDR3 loop reads CASSLKWKGSREETQYF. For the CDR3, the DNA is TGTGCCAGCAGCTTAAAGTGGAAGGGTTCAAGAGAGGAGACCCAGTACTTC. The complete variable domain, with remaining parts taken from reference TRBV7-2 and TRBJ2-5, reads GAGVSQSPSNKVTEKGKDVELRCDPISGHTALYWYRQSLGQGLEFLIYFQGNSAPDKSGLPSDRFSAERTGGSVSTLTIQRTQQEDSAVYLCASSLKWKGSREETQYFGPGTRLLVL.

This clonotype was counted ten times or more. The chain carries TRBV6-2 or TRBV6-3 and TRBJ2-3, with 11 bases aligning to TRBD1. There are 16 residues in the CDR3. Germline values: CDR1 MNHEY, CDR2 SVGEGT. V trimming: 6 bases; J trimming: 5 bases; junction bases outside the gene matches: 10. The CDR3 spells CASRGGQGARKDTQYF. CDR3 DNA sequence: TGTGCCAGCAGGGGCGGACAGGGGGCGAGAAAAGATACGCAGTATTTT.

V usage is TRBV6-5 and J usage is TRBJ2-5; no clear D. Trimming pared 0 bases from V and 1 base from J, leaving 6 bases between. The length of the CDR3 is 14 residues. Looked up from germline, CDR1 is MNHEY and CDR2 is SVGAGI. CDR3 DNA sequence: TGTGCCAGCAGTTACTCGACCCCCCAAGAGACCCAGTACTTC. Its protein is CASSYSTPQETQYF.

This clonotype occurred many times. The V gene is TRBV15, the J gene TRBJ1-6; D is uncertain. Between the trimmed V and J ends, which lost 0 bases and 10 bases, there was a span of 7 bases. CDR1 is LNHNV and CDR2 is YYDKDF in the germline V gene (reference sequence). CDR3 size: 13 residues. The CDR3 region has the DNA TGTGCCACCAGCAGAGATGAAGGGTCACCCCTCCACTTT. This sequence encodes CATSRDEGSPLHF.

This clonotype showed up many times. The rearrangement uses TRBV9 and TRBJ2-1; the match to TRBD2 covers 8 bases. CDR1 is SGDLS and CDR2 is YYNGEE in the germline V gene. The CDR3 totals 15 residues. V was pared by 0 bases and J by 8 bases, with 7 bases of the junction left unmatched. CDR3 sequence: CASSVESGRGDEQFF. CDR3 coding DNA: TGTGCCAGCAGCGTAGAAAGCGGGAGAGGCGATGAGCAGTTCTTC.

This clonotype has a count of ten or more. This chain joins TRBV15 and TRBJ2-7; D gene uncertain. Germline V gene lookup returns CDR1 LNHNV and CDR2 YYDKDF (reference sequence). Trimming removed 0 bases from V and 6 bases from J, with 18 bases in between. The CDR3 has 16 residues. In nucleotides, the CDR3 is TGTGCCACCAGCAGAGATTACGAAGGTGCCGCCCGCGAGCAGTACTTC. Translation gives CATSRDYEGAAREQYF.

This clonotype was detected a few times. The chain employs TRBV4-1 and TRBJ1-4; D may be TRBD1 (5 bases). CDR1 is MGHRA and CDR2 is YSYEKL in the germline V gene. The CDR3 sequence is 13 residues long. Trimming left V 6 bases short and J 5 bases short, with 10 bases between. The CDR3 reads CASSSTENEKLFF. Here the CDR3 DNA reads TGCGCCAGCAGTTCGACAGAAAATGAAAAACTGTTTTTT.

This clonotype came up many times. The chain combines TRBV2 with TRBJ2-7; the match to TRBD1 covers 7 bases. The J segment lost 7 bases and the V segment lost 6 bases, leaving 6 bases of the junction unmatched. Germline CDR1 SNHLY, CDR2 FYNNEI. This CDR3 spans 12 amino acids. The CDR3 here is CASSGTEEEQYF. Written as DNA, the CDR3 is TGTGCCAGCAGCGGGACAGAGGAAGAGCAGTACTTC.

This clonotype was recorded at least ten times. This sequence joins TRBV18 and TRBJ1-1; 7 bases fit TRBD1. The V segment lost 5 bases and the J segment 8 bases; nucleotides outside the gene matches: 2. This CDR3 is built from 11 residues. Germline assignment: CDR1 KGHSH and CDR2 LQKENI. The CDR3 spells CASSKDREAFF. CDR3 bases: TGTGCCAGCTCAAAGGACAGGGAAGCTTTCTTT.

This clonotype was recorded at least ten times. The gene calls are TRBV11-2 and TRBJ2-1; the match to TRBD2 covers 7 bases. Germline CDR1 and CDR2: SGHAT and FQNNGV. Trimming took 1 base from V and 8 from J; bases not matched to a gene: 8. The CDR3 runs to 15 residues. CDR3 region: CASSLVGGSSHEQFF. CDR3 sequence (DNA): TGTGCCAGCAGCTTAGTCGGCGGGAGCAGCCATGAGCAGTTCTTC.

The chain has TRBV28 and TRBJ2-7; D remains unclear. V was trimmed by 2 bases and J by 4 bases, leaving 12 bases between them. This CDR3 is 14 amino acids long. Germline lookup yields CDR1 MDHEN and CDR2 SYDVKM. The CDR3 sequence: CASSLERRGYEQYF. For the CDR3, the DNA is TGTGCCAGCAGTTTAGAGAGGAGAGGTTACGAGCAGTACTTC.

The sample holds many counts of this clonotype. The V call is TRBV19, the J call TRBJ2-6, with a tentative D call TRBD2 (7 bases). This CDR3 is built from 17 residues. Germline CDR1 LNHDA, CDR2 SQIVND (reference sequence). Trimming left V 4 bases short and J 0 bases short, with 13 bases between. DNA for the CDR3: TGTGCCAGTAGTACCAGGGGAGGGCTCTCTGGGGCCAACGTCCTGACTTTC. Protein: CASSTRGGLSGANVLTF. Using reference TRBV19 and TRBJ2-6 for the parts outside the CDR3, the full variable domain is DGGITQSPKYLFRKEGQNVTLSCEQNLNHDAMYWYRQDPGQGLRLIYYSQIVNDFQKGDIAEGYSVSREKKESFPLTVTSAQKNPTAFYLCASSTRGGLSGANVLTFGAGSRLTVL.

Notes on this clonotype: This could be a read error, since a much larger clone is one nucleotide away. V usage is TRBV10-3 and J usage is TRBJ2-7; D is tentatively TRBD1 or TRBD2 (5 bases each). This CDR3 comprises 15 residues. Looked up from germline, CDR1 is ENHRY and CDR2 is SYGVKD. This chain's CDR3 is CATSESVGERNEQYF. DNA for the CDR3: TGTGCCACCAGTGAGAGTGTAGGGGAGAGAAACGAGCAGTACTTC.

This clonotype was counted a few times. At one end the junction does not follow the germline gene, possibly because of a read error. The rearrangement joins TRBV14 to TRBJ2-1, with D hard to call. Germline V gene data show CDR1 as SGHDN and CDR2 as FVKESK. The CDR3 runs 12 residues. The CDR3 DNA reads TGTGCCAGCGGCCATTGGTACAATGAGCAGTTCTTC. Translating it yields CASGHWYNEQFF. Variable domain in full (rest from reference TRBV14 and TRBJ2-1): EAGVTQFPSHSVIEKGQTVTLRCDPISGHDNLYWYRRVMGKEIKFLLHFVKESKQDESGMPNNRFLAERTGGTYSTLKVQPAELEDSGVYFCASGHWYNEQFFGPGTRLTVL.

There are many counts of this clonotype. The chain couples TRBV25-1 to TRBJ1-4; 8 bases map to TRBD1. V was clipped by 0 bases and J by 10 bases; unmatched bases: 7. This CDR3 comprises 15 residues. Germline V gene lookup returns CDR1 MGHDK and CDR2 SYGVNS. In nucleotides, the CDR3 is TGTGCCAGCAGTGAATACCGGACAGGGCGGGGAAAACTGTTTTTT. Amino acids: CASSEYRTGRGKLFF.

This clonotype was counted ten times or more. The DNA of the CDR3 is TGTGCCACCAGCAGAGATGCGGTGAACACTGAAGCTTTCTTT. Its translation is CATSRDAVNTEAFF. The V gene is TRBV15, the J gene TRBJ1-1; no clear D. The germline V gene has CDR1 LNHNV and CDR2 YYDKDF (reference sequence). The CDR3 extends over 14 amino acids. The germline V and J ends were trimmed by 0 bases and 0 bases, with 5 bases remaining between them.

Concerning this clonotype: A much larger clone differs from this one at a single base, so this may be a read error. The rearrangement uses TRBV7-8 and TRBJ2-5; 8 nucleotides agree with TRBD1. With 1 base clipped from V and 5 bases from J, the junction kept 6 bases outside the gene matches. There are 15 residues in the CDR3. The germline V gene encodes CDR1 SGHVS and CDR2 FQNEAQ. The CDR3 here is CASSLVDRGAETQYF. CDR3 sequence (DNA): TGTGCCAGCAGCTTAGTTGACAGGGGAGCGGAGACCCAGTACTTC.

About this clonotype: This may arise from a read error, as a much more abundant clone is one base away. The rearrangement joins TRBV6-1 to TRBJ2-5; D remains ambiguous. The V end was cut by 6 bases, the J end by 0 bases, with 11 bases between. This CDR3 spans 14 amino acids. Germline loops: CDR1 MNHNS, CDR2 SASEGT. The CDR3 is CASSPLLYQETQYF. CDR3 bases: TGTGCCAGCAGCCCCCTGTTGTACCAAGAGACCCAGTACTTC.

This clonotype was seen many times. The chain has TRBV27 and TRBJ2-7, with D tentatively TRBD1 or TRBD2 (5 bases each). The CDR3 runs to 13 residues. The ends were cut back, 6 bases at V and 2 bases at J, with 11 bases in the middle. Per the germline V gene, CDR1 is MNHEY and CDR2 is SMNVEV (reference sequence). The CDR3, as DNA: TGTGCCAGCAGCCGGGACGTAGCCTACGAGCAGTACTTC. Its translation is CASSRDVAYEQYF.

This clonotype was picked up many times. The gene calls are TRBV18 and TRBJ1-4; D perhaps matches TRBD1 (5 bases). The CDR3 spans 13 residues. The V gene's germline CDR1 is KGHSH and CDR2 LQKENI. V was trimmed by 3 bases and J by 6 bases, leaving 8 bases between them. In nucleotides, the CDR3 is TGTGCCAGCTCACCCGGGACCCATGAAAAACTGTTTTTT. Encoded protein: CASSPGTHEKLFF. Supplemented by reference TRBV18 and TRBJ1-4, the full variable domain reads NAGVMQNPRHLVRRRGQEARLRCSPMKGHSHVYWYRQLPEEGLKFMVYLQKENIIDESGMPKERFSAEFPKEGPSILRIQQVVRGDSAAYFCASSPGTHEKLFFGSGTQLSVL.

V gene TRBV3-1 combines with J gene TRBJ2-2, with 13 bases identical to TRBD2. CDR1 and CDR2 from the germline V gene are LGHDT and YNNKEL (reference sequence). Germline trimming cut 3 bases from V and 0 bases from J; bases unmatched to any gene: 1. The length of the CDR3 is 17 residues. CDR3 sequence reads: CASSQGLAGSNTGELFF. The CDR3 region has the DNA TGTGCCAGCAGCCAGGGACTAGCGGGATCGAACACCGGGGAGCTGTTTTTT.